The next 13 T cell receptor beta chains were all read from a single sample in a study of T cell repertoires in cytomegalovirus infection. TCRdb used MiXCR to reprocess the reads, holding one entry per CDR3 protein. This table holds about 740,000 distinct CDR3 sequences, less than 40% found once. Sequencing was performed on PBMCs. The receptors derive from a human donor in good health (CMV status not recorded). Some clones in this sample may be carry-over from other donors' samples.

This clonotype showed up just a few times. The chain recombines TRBV6-5 with TRBJ2-7; a weak D match, TRBD1 (6 bases). Germline V gives CDR1 MNHEY, CDR2 SVGAGI. The V gene lost 6 bases and the J gene lost 0 bases, with 15 bases spanning the gap. There are 15 residues in the CDR3. The chain's CDR3 is CASRDSGTSSYEQYF. The CDR3, as DNA: TGTGCCAGCAGGGACTCCGGGACAAGCTCCTACGAGCAGTACTTC.

Ten or more counts support this clonotype. This chain joins TRBV12-3 or TRBV12-4 and TRBJ1-3, with D uncertain. V lost 7 bases and J 0 bases, leaving 7 bases between the germline ends. This CDR3 contains 13 residues. The CDR3 nucleotides are TGTGCCAGCACGCCAAACTCTGGAAACACCATATATTTT. Encoded protein: CASTPNSGNTIYF.

The J gene is TRBJ2-7, the V gene TRBV30; D may match TRBD1 or TRBD2 (5 bases each). This CDR3 comprises 14 residues. Looked up from germline, CDR1 is GTSNPN and CDR2 is SVGIG (reference sequence). V gave up 3 bases and J gave up 5 bases, with 17 bases separating them. CDR3 nucleotides: TGTGCCTGGAGGGTGGGGGTGAGCCTCGACGAGCAGTACTTC. Protein sequence: CAWRVGVSLDEQYF.

V usage is TRBV2 and J usage is TRBJ2-1, with 14 bases identical to TRBD2. The CDR3 consists of 13 residues. Germline V CDR1 and CDR2: SNHLY, FYNNEI. The ends lost 10 bases at V and 9 bases at J; junction bases unmatched: 5. CDR3 sequence reads: CAKKGLAGVEQFF. CDR3 in DNA: TGTGCCAAAAAGGGACTAGCGGGAGTTGAGCAGTTCTTC. The full variable domain, with the rest looked up from reference TRBV2 and TRBJ2-1, is EPEVTQTPSHQVTQMGQEVILRCVPISNHLYFYWYRQILGQKVEFLVSFYNNEISEKSEIFDDQFSVERPDGSNFTLKIRSTKLEDSAMYFCAKKGLAGVEQFFGPGTRLTVL.

The chain employs TRBV5-1 and TRBJ1-6, with D maybe TRBD1 (6 bases). In germline, CDR1 is SGHRS, CDR2 YFSETQ. CDR3 size: 14 residues. V was pared by 1 base and J by 8 bases, with 10 bases between. This CDR3 is CASSLNRGHSPLHF. In DNA, the CDR3 is TGCGCCAGCAGCTTGAATCGGGGGCATTCACCCCTCCACTTT.

This clonotype was observed a handful of times. The V and J genes are TRBV20-1 and TRBJ2-1, with D perhaps being TRBD1 or TRBD2 (5 bases each). The ends were cut back, 6 bases at V and 9 bases at J, with 15 bases in the middle. The germline V gene encodes CDR1 DFQATT and CDR2 SNEGSKA (reference sequence). The CDR3 extends over 12 amino acids. The CDR3 coding sequence is TGCAGTGCCGGGACCACGAACCTTGAGCAGTTCTTC. Protein sequence: CSAGTTNLEQFF.

The chain has TRBV4-2 and TRBJ1-5; perhaps TRBD1 as D (6 bases). Germline CDR1 reads LGHNA; CDR2 reads YNFKEQ. This CDR3 is 16 amino acids long. Between the trimmed V and J ends, which lost 3 bases and 4 bases, there was a span of 16 bases. CDR3 coding DNA: TGTGCCAGCAGCCAGACCAGCGGGACAAATAATCAGCCCCAGCATTTT. It yields the protein CASSQTSGTNNQPQHF.

This clonotype has more than one count but fewer than ten. J is TRBJ2-5 and V is TRBV28; D not certain. The CDR3 is 14 residues long. V shed 3 bases and J shed 2 bases, with 10 bases lying between them. Germline assignment: CDR1 MDHEN and CDR2 SYDVKM. The CDR3 DNA follows: TGTGCCAGCAGTTTCAGTGGCCCTCAAGAGACCCAGTACTTC. Its protein is CASSFSGPQETQYF.

The chain uses TRBV11-2 and TRBJ2-3; maybe TRBD2 (5 bases). The CDR3 sequence is 12 residues long. Germline V gene data show CDR1 as SGHAT and CDR2 as FQNNGV. Trimming took 1 base from V and 11 from J, leaving 10 bases between them. CDR3 DNA sequence: TGTGCCAGCAGCTTAGGGACGAGGGAGCAGTATTTT. Amino acid sequence: CASSLGTREQYF.

To note about this clonotype: A much larger clonotype is one base distant, so this may be a read error. V gene TRBV7-2 combines with J gene TRBJ2-1; no clear D. Germline assignment: CDR1 SGHTA and CDR2 FQGNSA. This CDR3 is built from 12 residues. In DNA form, the CDR3 reads TGTGCCAGCAGCCCAGGTCTCTATGAGCGGTTCTTC. This gives the protein CASSPGLYERFF.

Here the CDR3 DNA reads TGTGCCAGCACTCGCGCAGGGGGCTCTGGAAACACCATATATTTT. Translating gives CASTRAGGSGNTIYF. The V gene is TRBV6-1, the J gene TRBJ1-3; 7 bases are shared with TRBD1. This CDR3 has 15 amino acids. The ends lost 7 bases at V and 0 bases at J; junction bases unmatched: 6. Germline V gene sequence: CDR1 MNHNS, CDR2 SASEGT.

This clonotype was detected a few times. This chain connects TRBV6-5 to TRBJ1-6; TRBD1 aligns across 9 bases. Germline V gene sequence: CDR1 MNHEY, CDR2 SVGAGI. The CDR3 totals 15 residues. Losses at the gene ends were 0 bases for V and 8 bases for J; bases not matched to a gene: 2. CDR3 sequence reads: CASSYSGQGDSPLHF. For the CDR3, the DNA is TGTGCCAGCAGTTACTCGGGACAGGGCGATTCACCCCTCCACTTT.

This clonotype occurred a few times. The V gene is TRBV28, the J gene TRBJ1-5; 9 nucleotides match TRBD1. The V and J ends lost 2 bases and 7 bases, in that order; junction bases with no gene match: 6. The CDR3 loop spans 15 amino acids. Germline CDR1 and CDR2: MDHEN and SYDVKM. This CDR3 reads CASSLEQGAWQPQHF. CDR3 nucleotides: TGTGCCAGCAGTTTAGAACAGGGGGCATGGCAGCCCCAGCATTTT.